The T cell receptor beta chain described here comes from a study of blood T cell repertoires in COVID-19. The CDR3 length is 13 residues. V lost 4 bases, J lost 0 bases, and 3 bases stayed unmatched. Germline loops: CDR1 SQVTM, CDR2 ANQGSEA. Seattle patients were enrolled while actively infected and followed longitudinally. Libraries were prepared by immunoSEQ multiplex PCR; TCRdb keeps only in-frame clonotypes and omits some of them. The sample shows some 220,000 clones, 82% of them seen only once. The sequenced material came from peripheral blood. The chain links TRBV29-1 to TRBJ2-7; TRBD2 matches at 7 bases. The source is a woman in her seventies with COVID-19, enrolled during active disease. The CDR3, as DNA: TGCAGCGTTGCTAGCGGCCTCTCCTACGAGCAGTACTTC. It specifies CSVASGLSYEQYF.